This TCR beta chain was profiled in a study of blood T cell repertoires in COVID-19. Study as a whole: Acute-phase and convalescent COVID-19 samples originated in the United States, Italy and Spain. Nucleic acid was either cDNA or gDNA, and it came from T cells, B-cell-depleted T cells, or PBMCs.

This clone was seen a handful of times. The length of the CDR3 is 17 residues. Germline CDR1 reads MRHNA; CDR2 reads SNTAGT. Trimming removed 4 bases from V and 6 bases from J; junction bases left unmatched: 12. In the authors' methods: Reference gene primer amplification gave nucleated cell count estimates. Sequencing was performed with immunoSEQ multiplex PCR; in TCRdb, only in-frame clones are kept and a portion is missing. That table supplies the V and J calls and clone size; D and trimming were determined from the DNA. The sample includes 150,000 to 200,000 clones, 65% to 80% seen only once; the top ten take approximately 15%.

V and J are TRBV6-4 and TRBJ2-1, with 10 nucleotides matching TRBD1. This TCR was sampled from a man between 50 and 59 years old who had recovered from COVID-19. Input material: peripheral blood. The CDR3 loop reads CASSVPTGDRGTNEQFF. CDR3 DNA sequence: TGTGCCAGCAGTGTCCCCACCGGGGACAGGGGTACCAATGAGCAGTTCTTC.